One sample yielded the 18 T cell receptor beta chains listed below, sequenced in a study of T-cell reconstitution after alpha-beta-depleted transplantation in children. Library preparation (for TCRbeta) was performed with unique molecular identifiers. TCRdb redid the calling of the PCR reads with MiXCR, one entry per CDR3 protein. The table shows about 210,000 distinct CDR3 sequences, with roughly 18% occurring only once. Sequences were derived from PBMCs, mostly from graft donor cells, sampled 360 days after TCRalphabeta/CD19-depleted stem cell transplant. These TCRs come from a male patient aged 2 to 9 who had a stem cell transplant for acute lymphoblastic leukemia, so the T cells may come from the graft donor.

This clonotype was detected a few times. The chain employs TRBV6-2 or TRBV6-3 and TRBJ2-7; D gene unclear. The V gene lost 0 bases and the J gene lost 4 bases, with 16 bases spanning the gap. The CDR3 consists of 16 residues. Germline CDR1 and CDR2: MNHEY and SVGEGT. In DNA form, the CDR3 reads TGTGCCAGCAGTTACTCGATAGGGCGGAGTCCTTACGAGCAGTACTTC. Residues: CASSYSIGRSPYEQYF.

The chain carries TRBV29-1 and TRBJ2-1; the match to TRBD2 covers 10 bases. The CDR3 covers 15 residues. Germline V gene data show CDR1 as SQVTM and CDR2 as ANQGSEA. Trimming took 7 bases from V and 5 from J; bases not matched to a gene: 11. CDR3 DNA sequence: TGCAGCGCTTCCAGACTAGCGGGTTGGAACAATGAGCAGTTCTTC. This encodes CSASRLAGWNNEQFF.

This clonotype has just a few counts. The chain couples TRBV7-9 to TRBJ1-1; D ambiguous. Trimming removed 5 bases at V and 5 bases at J, with 18 bases between. The CDR3 runs to 15 residues. Germline CDR1 is SEHNR and CDR2 is FQNEAQ (reference sequence). The CDR3 here is CASSGSTLERTEAFF. CDR3 bases: TGTGCCAGCAGCGGATCGACACTCGAGAGGACTGAAGCTTTCTTT.

This clonotype appeared a few times. The V gene is TRBV6-5, the J gene TRBJ1-1, with D unclear. Germline assignment: CDR1 MNHEY and CDR2 SVGAGI. V was trimmed by 0 bases and J by 2 bases, leaving 10 bases between them. The CDR3 is 15 residues long. CDR3 DNA: TGTGCCAGCAGTTACTCGAAATTCTCTAACACTGAAGCTTTCTTT. The encoded protein is CASSYSKFSNTEAFF.

This clonotype was recorded many times. One junction end disagrees with the germline gene, perhaps due to a read error. The chain links TRBV5-1 to TRBJ1-3, with unresolved D. This CDR3 has 14 residues. Germline CDR1 is SGHRS and CDR2 is YFSETQ. This chain's CDR3 is CASSLGSSGNTIYF. The DNA for the CDR3 is TGTGCCAGCAGCTTAGGAAGCTCTGGAAACACCATATATTTT.

In this sample, this clonotype turned up many times. The chain is built from TRBV18 and TRBJ2-1; TRBD1 matches 8 bases. J lost 6 bases, V lost 6 bases, and 13 bases had no gene match. CDR3 length equals 16 residues. Germline V CDR1 and CDR2: KGHSH, LQKENI. The CDR3 sequence is CASSLLPGQDTNEQFF. The CDR3 DNA follows: TGTGCCAGCTCTCTTCTCCCGGGACAGGATACCAATGAGCAGTTCTTC.

This clonotype came up a few times. The gene calls are TRBV6-2 or TRBV6-3 and TRBJ2-1; no reliable D call. The V and J ends lost 8 bases and 7 bases respectively, with 12 bases between them. Germline CDR1 MNHEY, CDR2 SVGEGT. This CDR3 is built from 12 residues. For the CDR3, the DNA is TGTGCCAGCCGTCCCCCCCGGAATGAGCAGTTCTTC. Protein product: CASRPPRNEQFF.

The chain has TRBV7-2 and TRBJ2-1, with D perhaps matching TRBD2 (5 bases). V was shortened by 1 base and J by 10 bases, with 14 bases between the two germline ends. The CDR3 covers 14 residues. Germline CDR1 is SGHTA and CDR2 is FQGNSA. The CDR3 DNA sequence: TGTGCCAGCAGCTTAGGGGCGGGCGACGGGGAGCAGTTCTTC. Its protein is CASSLGAGDGEQFF.

This clonotype has more than one count but fewer than ten. The genes are TRBV4-3 and TRBJ2-7; 9 bases are a match to TRBD1. J gave up 2 bases and V 4 bases, and 6 bases lay outside the gene matches. CDR3 length: 15 residues. Germline V lookup: CDR1 LGHNA, CDR2 YSLEER. The CDR3 DNA reads as TGCGCCAGCAGCCCCGGCGGGACAGGGCCCTACGAGCAGTACTTC. As protein: CASSPGGTGPYEQYF.

As regards this clonotype: Because it lacks the conserved phenylalanine or tryptophan at the end, this CDR3 is likely a read error. CDR3 amino acids: CASRDRGHEQYS. CDR3 coding DNA: TGCGCCAGCAGGGATAGGGGGCACGAGCAGTACTCC. The chain combines TRBV10-2 with TRBJ2-7; 7 nucleotides agree with TRBD1. The CDR3 loop spans 12 amino acids. J gave up 5 bases and V 6 bases, and 4 bases lay outside the gene matches. CDR1 WSHSY and CDR2 SAAADI come from the germline V gene.

The rearrangement joins TRBV4-3 to TRBJ1-3, with D perhaps matching TRBD1 (5 bases). CDR1 is LGHNA and CDR2 is YSLEER in the germline V gene. The CDR3 has 17 residues. V was clipped by 5 bases and J by 0 bases, with 17 bases between them. Written as DNA, the CDR3 is TGCGCCAGCAGCTCTCACTTGGGGACTAACTCTGGAAACACCATATATTTT. Protein product: CASSSHLGTNSGNTIYF.

The gene calls are TRBV6-1 and TRBJ2-2; D not resolved. The V and J ends lost 3 bases and 5 bases respectively, with 10 bases between them. Germline assignment: CDR1 MNHNS and CDR2 SASEGT. This CDR3 has 14 amino acids. CDR3 sequence (DNA): TGTGCCAGCAGTGACCTTCGAAAAACCGGGGAGCTGTTTTTT. This sequence encodes CASSDLRKTGELFF.

In nucleotides, the CDR3 is TGCGCCAGCAGACGGACAGGGGGAAACTACGAGCAGTACTTC. Protein product: CASRRTGGNYEQYF. The chain has TRBV5-1 and TRBJ2-7, with TRBD1 matching 10 bases. The CDR3 length is 14 residues. Germline V CDR1 and CDR2: SGHRS, YFSETQ. With V trimmed by 5 bases and J by 3 bases, 5 bases remained unmatched.

Ten or more counts support this clonotype. V and J are TRBV12-3 or TRBV12-4 and TRBJ1-1; TRBD1 aligns across 7 bases. The length of the CDR3 is 14 residues. V was clipped by 7 bases and J by 1 base; unmatched bases: 6. The CDR3 coding sequence is TGTGCCAGCACCCCGACAGGGCGGAACACTGAAGCTTTCTTT. Protein sequence: CASTPTGRNTEAFF.

This clonotype occurred once. The gene calls are TRBV7-2 and TRBJ2-4; perhaps TRBD2 as D (7 bases). V shed 8 bases and J shed 1 base, with 9 bases lying between them. The CDR3 loop spans 13 amino acids. Germline CDR1 and CDR2: SGHTA and FQGNSA. CDR3 sequence (DNA): TGTGCCAGCGGGAGGGGGGCCAAAAACATTCAGTACTTC. The encoded protein is CASGRGAKNIQYF. The full variable domain, rest sourced from reference TRBV7-2 and TRBJ2-4, is GAGVSQSPSNKVTEKGKDVELRCDPISGHTALYWYRQSLGQGLEFLIYFQGNSAPDKSGLPSDRFSAERTGGSVSTLTIQRTQQEDSAVYLCASGRGAKNIQYFGAGTRLSVL.

This clonotype has only a few counts. The CDR3 loop is CANRQGVTETQYF. The CDR3 DNA reads as TGTGCCAACCGACAGGGCGTGACAGAGACCCAGTACTTC. V gene TRBV6-1 combines with J gene TRBJ2-5; the match to TRBD1 covers 7 bases. Per the germline V gene, CDR1 is MNHNS and CDR2 is SASEGT. With 10 bases clipped from V and 4 bases from J, the junction kept 9 bases outside the gene matches. CDR3 length: 13 amino acids.

The chain is built from TRBV5-1 and TRBJ1-1; 7 bases align to TRBD1. Unmatched junction bases numbered 7, after V lost 6 bases and J lost 5 bases. Germline-derived CDR1 and CDR2 are SGHRS and YFSETQ. The CDR3 length is 13 residues. The CDR3 nucleotides read TGCGCCAGCAACACACAGGGGTATACTGAAGCTTTCTTT. Its protein product is CASNTQGYTEAFF.

The chain recombines TRBV5-1 with TRBJ2-3, with D maybe TRBD1 (6 bases). Germline V lookup: CDR1 SGHRS, CDR2 YFSETQ. This CDR3 comprises 19 residues. The V end lost 2 bases, the J end lost 0 bases, and 22 bases lay between the germline ends. The CDR3 DNA sequence: TGCGCCAGCAGCTTCCCTCAGGCCCTAAGGGGGTTAAGCACAGATACGCAGTATTTT. This codes for CASSFPQALRGLSTDTQYF.